This T cell receptor beta chain was profiled in a study of T cells in Graves' hyperthyroidism and ophthalmopathy. Diagnosis rested on symptoms, serum thyroxine and TRAb, thyroid ultrasound, and orbital computed tomography. The CDR3 is 13 residues long. CDR1 and CDR2 (germline): SGHAT, FQDESV (reference sequence). V was pared by 5 bases and J by 2 bases, with 9 bases between. Study-level findings and limits: Stable hyperthyroidism and ophthalmopathy were separated using 13 V-J signatures.

Many counts were recorded for this clonotype. Its antigen is undetermined. The TCR beta CDR3 regions underwent amplification using RNA transcripts as the source. Carried out on the TCR CDR3, a first-round RT-PCR used the HTBI primer set. One entry per CDR3 protein results from TCRdb running MiXCR on the multiplex PCR reads. The repertoire has about 680,000 distinct CDR3 sequences, roughly 32% of them found once; the top ten carry roughly 30%. The sequenced sample consisted of blood. This chain uses TRBV11-1 with TRBJ2-5; weak D call: TRBD1 (5 bases). The clonotype was recovered from a woman aged 40 to 50 with Graves' hyperthyroidism. The CDR3 bases are TGTGCCAGCAGCCAGACAGTACAAGAGACCCAGTACTTC. It yields the protein CASSQTVQETQYF. The full variable domain, in which reference TRBV11-1 and TRBJ2-5 provide the parts outside the CDR3, is EAEVAQSPRYKITEKSQAVAFWCDPISGHATLYWYRQILGQGPELLVQFQDESVVDDSQLPKDRFSAERLKGVDSTLKIQPAELGDSAMYLCASSQTVQETQYFGPGTRLLVL.